This T cell receptor (beta chain) was documented in a study of shared clonotypes between healthy human individuals. CDR1 is SEHNR, CDR2 FQNEAQ, per germline (reference sequence). Trimming cost V 5 bases and J 7 bases; bases outside gene matches: 16. This CDR3 comprises 17 residues. CD45RO negativity and positive selection for CCR7 defined naive CD8 cells, a population that excluded terminally differentiated effector memory CD45RA+ cells. None of the donors, who were healthy HIV-negative adults, had recently had acute infections or vaccinations. An even split of each subset's genomic DNA across several immunoSEQ plates was performed. Measured with immunoSEQ multiplex PCR; TCRdb has only the in-frame clones, and not every one. The table records roughly 550,000 clones, around 95% of them present only once.

The chain is built from TRBV7-9 and TRBJ2-1; 8 nucleotides match TRBD1. Sequenced sample: naive CD8+ T cells sorted from blood. This TCR was sampled from a woman in her 30s in good health. The CDR3, as DNA: TGTGCCAGCAGCGATCCCGGGACAGGCTTAGGGTGGAATGAGCAGTTCTTC. Translation gives CASSDPGTGLGWNEQFF.